Each of the 26 T cell receptor beta chains below was sequenced from the same sample in a study of shared clonotypes between healthy human individuals. TCRdb keeps only in-frame clones here, not all; method: immunoSEQ multiplex PCR. The sample lists about 360,000 clones, around 79% seen once, with around 9.3% in the top ten. Material: memory CD4+ T cells sorted from blood. This sample's subset: CD45RA-negative fraction. The receptors stem from a man aged 30-40 years in good health.

This clone was counted ten times or more. The sample holds other DNA sequences that translate to the same CDR3. V is TRBV5-4 and J is TRBJ2-1; 9 bases are a match to TRBD1. Germline CDR1 and CDR2: SGHNT and YYREEE (reference sequence). Trimming cost V 0 bases and J 5 bases; bases outside gene matches: 3. CDR3 length: 15 amino acids. The DNA of the CDR3 is TGTGCCAGCAGCTTGGAGGGGGACAGGGACAATGAGCAGTTCTTC. Amino acids: CASSLEGDRDNEQFF. Full variable domain (remainder filled in from reference TRBV5-4 and TRBJ2-1): ETGVTQSPTHLIKTRGQQVTLRCSSQSGHNTVSWYQQALGQGPQFIFQYYREEENGRGNFPPRFSGLQFPNYSSELNVNALELDDSALYLCASSLEGDRDNEQFFGPGTRLTVL.

The chain links TRBV11-2 to TRBJ2-1; 11 bases agree with TRBD2. The J segment lost 7 bases and the V segment lost 3 bases, leaving 5 bases of the junction unmatched. The CDR3 runs to 15 residues. Germline loops: CDR1 SGHAT, CDR2 FQNNGV. The chain's CDR3 is CASSFNSGGVNEQFF. The CDR3 bases are TGTGCCAGCAGCTTCAATAGCGGGGGGGTAAATGAGCAGTTCTTC.

For this clone: One end of the junction does not line up with germline, which may come from a read error. CDR3 in DNA: TGCAGCGTTGAAGGAACAGGGGGCCTAGCGATAAATGGGCAGTTCTTC. Residues: CSVEGTGGLAINGQFF. The V and J genes are TRBV29-1 and TRBJ2-1, with 9 bases aligning to TRBD1. CDR1 is SQVTM, CDR2 ANQGSEA, per germline. The CDR3 is 16 residues long.

The rearrangement joins TRBV2 to TRBJ2-1, with TRBD1 identical over 11 bases. Germline CDR1 is SNHLY and CDR2 is FYNNEI. The CDR3 totals 15 residues. The junction had 9 bases not matched to a gene; V was cut back by 5 bases and J by 9 bases. The DNA of the CDR3 is TGTGCCAGCAGTTCGTACGGGACAGGGGGAATTGAGCAGTTCTTC. Protein: CASSSYGTGGIEQFF.

This clone was found many times. The V gene is TRBV6-5, the J gene TRBJ2-2; no reliable D call. The CDR3 sequence is 16 residues long. The germline V gene has CDR1 MNHEY and CDR2 SVGAGI. Trimming removed 4 bases at V and 0 bases at J, with 12 bases between. As DNA, the CDR3 is TGTGCCAGCAGTTCACCACGGACGGCGAACACCGGGGAGCTGTTTTTT. Protein product: CASSSPRTANTGELFF.

This clone is a singleton in its sample. This chain joins TRBV19 and TRBJ2-3, with unresolved D. Trimming shortened V by 3 bases and J by 2 bases, and 6 bases separated the two germline ends. CDR3 length: 13 residues. Germline lookup yields CDR1 LNHDA and CDR2 SQIVND (reference sequence). CDR3 bases: TGTGCCAGTAGTATCCCAATCACAGATACGCAGTATTTT. Protein product: CASSIPITDTQYF.

This sequence joins TRBV7-9 and TRBJ1-1; D might be TRBD1 (5 bases). V lost 2 bases and J 0 bases, leaving 13 bases between the germline ends. This CDR3 has 16 amino acids. The germline V gene has CDR1 SEHNR and CDR2 FQNEAQ (reference sequence). CDR3 region: CASSLIRGPMNTEAFF. CDR3 coding DNA: TGTGCCAGCAGCTTAATCCGGGGCCCTATGAACACTGAAGCTTTCTTT. Using reference TRBV7-9 and TRBJ1-1 for the parts outside the CDR3, the full variable domain is DTGVSQNPRHKITKRGQNVTFRCDPISEHNRLYWYRQTLGQGPEFLTYFQNEAQLEKSRLLSDRFSAERPKGSFSTLEIQRTEQGDSAMYLCASSLIRGPMNTEAFFGQGTRLTVV.

V and J are TRBV4-1 and TRBJ1-2, with D unresolved. V lost 0 bases and J 1 base, leaving 6 bases between the germline ends. Looked up from germline, CDR1 is MGHRA and CDR2 is YSYEKL. CDR3 length equals 14 residues. CDR3 sequence: CASSQDGSNYGYTF. CDR3 bases: TGCGCCAGCAGCCAAGATGGCAGTAACTATGGCTACACCTTC.

The CDR3 DNA reads as TGCGCCAGCAGCTTCTTCGCAACTAATGAAAAACTGTTTTTT. This codes for CASSFFATNEKLFF. V is TRBV5-1 and J is TRBJ1-4; D ambiguous. This CDR3 is 14 amino acids long. CDR1 is SGHRS and CDR2 is YFSETQ in the germline V gene. V lost 2 bases, J lost 0 bases, and 5 bases lay in between.

In this sample, this clone turned up once. The rearrangement uses TRBV2 and TRBJ1-2, with D uncertain. In germline, CDR1 is SNHLY, CDR2 FYNNEI. The V end lost 2 bases, the J end lost 4 bases, and 5 bases lay between the germline ends. This CDR3 region has 12 residues. The CDR3 here is CASSERIYGYTF. The CDR3 bases are TGTGCCAGCAGTGAACGGATCTATGGCTACACCTTC.

The rearrangement links TRBV27 to TRBJ2-3, with unresolved D. V was shortened by 5 bases and J by 0 bases, with 12 bases between the two germline ends. CDR3 length: 15 residues. Germline-derived CDR1 and CDR2 are MNHEY and SMNVEV (reference sequence). The CDR3 nucleotides are TGTGCCAGCAGTCTAATGGCAGCTAGCACAGATACGCAGTATTTT. This translates into CASSLMAASTDTQYF.

The table lists this clone with a count of one. This sequence joins TRBV18 and TRBJ2-7; D is perhaps TRBD2 (8 bases). Between the trimmed V and J ends, which lost 3 bases and 4 bases, there was a span of 28 bases. Germline values: CDR1 KGHSH, CDR2 LQKENI. This CDR3 spans 19 amino acids. CDR3 residues: CASSPPPSLAGQSRYEQYF. CDR3 in DNA: TGTGCCAGCTCACCCCCCCCTTCGTTAGCGGGACAGAGTCGGTACGAGCAGTACTTC. Full variable domain (rest looked up from reference TRBV18 and TRBJ2-7): NAGVMQNPRHLVRRRGQEARLRCSPMKGHSHVYWYRQLPEEGLKFMVYLQKENIIDESGMPKERFSAEFPKEGPSILRIQQVVRGDSAAYFCASSPPPSLAGQSRYEQYFGPGTRLTVT.

The gene calls are TRBV11-2 and TRBJ2-5; TRBD1 matches at 8 bases. Germline trimming cut 4 bases from V and 4 bases from J; bases unmatched to any gene: 20. Germline V CDR1 and CDR2: SGHAT, FQNNGV. The CDR3 consists of 19 residues. Here the CDR3 DNA reads TGTGCCAGCAGCTCACCCGGACCGGGACAGGCCATTCCTACAGAGACCCAGTACTTC. Translation gives CASSSPGPGQAIPTETQYF.

V and J are TRBV19 and TRBJ1-1; 7 positions agree with TRBD1. V was pared by 6 bases and J by 4 bases, with 11 bases of the junction left unmatched. The CDR3 sequence is 15 residues long. Germline loops: CDR1 LNHDA, CDR2 SQIVND (reference sequence). CDR3 in amino acids: CASRPEGGWGTEAFF. The CDR3 nucleotides are TGTGCCAGTAGACCTGAAGGGGGCTGGGGCACTGAAGCTTTCTTT.

V is TRBV7-8 and J is TRBJ2-7; D is perhaps TRBD1 or TRBD2 (5 bases each). V gave up 2 bases and J gave up 3 bases, with 20 bases separating them. The CDR3 totals 17 residues. The germline V gene has CDR1 SGHVS and CDR2 FQNEAQ. Here the CDR3 DNA reads TGTGCCAGCAGCTTATTTACCGGTTCGGGGACCGGCTACGAGCAGTACTTC. Translation: CASSLFTGSGTGYEQYF.

The rearrangement links TRBV5-1 to TRBJ2-2, with 7 bases lining up with TRBD2. Germline CDR1 and CDR2: SGHRS and YFSETQ. The CDR3 has 15 amino acids. The V segment lost 4 bases and the J segment 2 bases; nucleotides outside the gene matches: 5. DNA of the CDR3: TGCGCCAGCAGCCCTAGCGGAAGAAACACCGGGGAGCTGTTTTTT. This translates into CASSPSGRNTGELFF.

CDR3 amino acids: CASSSEPRPEQYF. CDR3 DNA: TGCGCCAGCAGCTCCGAGCCGCGTCCCGAGCAGTACTTC. The chain carries TRBV5-1 and TRBJ2-7, with D hard to call. The CDR3 is made up of 13 amino acids. From germline, CDR1 is SGHRS and CDR2 YFSETQ. The V and J ends lost 3 bases and 6 bases respectively, with 13 bases between them.

CDR3 sequence reads: CASSIIGRPSNTGELFF. The CDR3 DNA reads as TGTGCCAGTAGTATTATTGGCAGGCCTTCGAACACCGGGGAGCTGTTTTTT. The rearrangement uses TRBV19 and TRBJ2-2; D is unresolved. The CDR3 length is 17 residues. Trimming removed 3 bases from V and 0 bases from J, with 14 bases in between. Germline CDR1 reads LNHDA; CDR2 reads SQIVND (reference sequence). The full variable domain, in which reference TRBV19 and TRBJ2-2 provide the parts outside the CDR3, is DGGITQSPKYLFRKEGQNVTLSCEQNLNHDAMYWYRQDPGQGLRLIYYSQIVNDFQKGDIAEGYSVSREKKESFPLTVTSAQKNPTAFYLCASSIIGRPSNTGELFFGEGSRLTVL.

The chain carries TRBV4-1 and TRBJ1-1; D gene ambiguous. CDR3 length: 15 amino acids. The germline V gene has CDR1 MGHRA and CDR2 YSYEKL. V lost 0 bases and J lost 1, with 9 bases in between. Here the CDR3 reads CASSQESVKNTEAFF. CDR3 bases: TGCGCCAGCAGCCAAGAGTCAGTTAAGAACACTGAAGCTTTCTTT.

The chain combines TRBV28 with TRBJ2-6; tentative D call: TRBD2 (6 bases). V was clipped by 3 bases and J by 2 bases, with 8 bases between them. The CDR3 contains 15 residues. From germline, CDR1 is MDHEN and CDR2 SYDVKM. CDR3: CASSFERAGANVLTF. The DNA of the CDR3 is TGTGCCAGCAGTTTCGAGCGGGCTGGGGCCAACGTCCTGACTTTC.

V is TRBV7-9 and J is TRBJ2-1; 11 positions match TRBD2. The CDR3 has 16 residues. V shed 3 bases, J shed 8 bases, and the junction held 9 bases outside the gene matches. From germline, CDR1 is SEHNR and CDR2 FQNEAQ (reference sequence). CDR3 coding DNA: TGTGCCAGCAGCTTCAGTCTAGCGGGAGGTTGGCATGAGCAGTTCTTC. This gives the protein CASSFSLAGGWHEQFF.

This sequence joins TRBV6-8 and TRBJ2-7; possible D gene TRBD1, 6 bases. This CDR3 comprises 18 residues. V dropped 2 bases and J dropped 4 bases, with 24 bases sitting between them. The germline V gene encodes CDR1 MNHGY and CDR2 SAAAGT. The CDR3 sequence is CASSYNGHRDIFVYEQYF. CDR3 nucleotide sequence: TGTGCCAGCAGTTACAACGGCCACAGGGACATCTTCGTGTACGAGCAGTACTTC.

The chain uses TRBV30 and TRBJ1-4; no reliable D call. The CDR3 spans 13 residues. Trimming took off 2 bases at V and 2 bases at J, with 6 bases between the two ends. The germline V gene encodes CDR1 GTSNPN and CDR2 SVGIG (reference sequence). The CDR3 bases are TGTGCCTGGAGTATGGGGACTAATGAAAAACTGTTTTTT. It is translated as CAWSMGTNEKLFF. Full variable domain (outside the CDR3, taken from reference TRBV30 and TRBJ1-4): SQTIHQWPATLVQPVGSPLSLECTVEGTSNPNLYWYRQAAGRGLQLLFYSVGIGQISSEVPQNLSASRPQDRQFILSSKKLLLSDSGFYLCAWSMGTNEKLFFGSGTQLSVL.

Worth noting for this clone: A much larger clone differs by one base, so this may be a read error. This chain connects TRBV6-1 to TRBJ1-5, with D perhaps matching TRBD1 (6 bases). The germline gives CDR1 MNHNS, CDR2 SASEGT. The CDR3 runs to 16 residues. The ends were cut back, 4 bases at V and 3 bases at J, with 16 bases in the middle. CDR3: CASSAMGAGDNQPQHF. CDR3 coding DNA: TGTGCCAGCAGTGCAATGGGAGCAGGGGACAATCAGCCCCAGCATTTT.

V and J are TRBV7-8 and TRBJ1-1; D is undetermined. The CDR3 runs to 14 residues. V lost 5 bases to trimming and J lost 6 bases, with 16 bases between them. Germline assignment: CDR1 SGHVS and CDR2 FQNEAQ. The CDR3 nucleotides read TGTGCCAGCAGCCCCCTCAGGAGTCAGTCTGAAGCTTTCTTT. Translation gives CASSPLRSQSEAFF.

This clone was picked up a small number of times. This chain uses TRBV9 with TRBJ1-5; no firm D call. This CDR3 has 13 residues. With 0 bases removed from V and 2 bases from J, the gap between germline ends came to 3 bases. Germline V gene sequence: CDR1 SGDLS, CDR2 YYNGEE. CDR3 nucleotides: TGTGCCAGCAGCGTAGATGGCAATCAGCCCCAGCATTTT. It specifies CASSVDGNQPQHF.